The sequence of this T cell receptor beta chain was determined in a study of cytomegalovirus exposure and HLA in healthy donors. Germline lookup yields CDR1 MNHEY and CDR2 SMNVEV (reference sequence). V lost 10 bases to trimming and J lost 4 bases; unmatched junction nucleotides: 17. The CDR3 consists of 16 residues. 13 Jbeta primers and 60 Vbeta primers were used for the PCR. Assay: immunoSEQ multiplex PCR; the TCRdb copy retains only in-frame clones and omits some. The sample carries about 150,000 clones, 80% recorded once. This receptor was taken from a man younger than 40 in good health and CMV-seropositive. Specimen: PBMCs. The chain is built from TRBV27 and TRBJ2-5; 8 positions agree with TRBD2. The chain's CDR3 is CATRPGTRVVGETQYF. The DNA of the CDR3 is TGTGCCACGCGCCCGGGGACTAGAGTCGTAGGAGAGACCCAGTACTTC.